What follows describes a single TCR beta chain. Its antigen remains unknown. This record comes from a study of brain T cells in children with intractable seizures. Overall study results and limits: Clones missing pre-surgery may reflect undersampling of that blood sample. Only CDR3 sequence similarity suggested viral specificity, without known HCMV serostatus.

The repertoire was sequenced with immunoSEQ multiplex PCR; TCRdb's copy has only in-frame clones and lacks some. The sample gives around 100,000 clones, around 94% of which show up once; about 3.8% is in the top ten. Sequencing was limited to surgery cases with top T cell transcript signatures in brain tissue. The specimen was peripheral blood, collected at surgery. The receptor's source is a boy younger than two with hemimegalencephaly and intractable seizures.

As DNA, the CDR3 is TGTGCCAGCAGTTACGAGTCGTCCTATGGCTACACCTTC. Protein: CASSYESSYGYTF. J is TRBJ1-2 and V is TRBV6-2 or TRBV6-3; D uncertain. V shed 2 bases and J shed 4 bases, with 8 bases lying between them. Germline-derived CDR1 and CDR2 are MNHEY and SVGEGT. The CDR3 extends over 13 amino acids.